This T cell receptor (beta chain) is from a study of blood T cell repertoires in COVID-19. Study context: Both acute and convalescent COVID-19 samples were obtained from the United States, Italy and Spain.

Trimming cost V 4 bases and J 1 base; bases outside gene matches: 2. This CDR3 is 14 amino acids long. Germline V CDR1 and CDR2: SGHNT, YYREEE (reference sequence). TCRdb keeps only in-frame clones here, not all; method: immunoSEQ multiplex PCR. In the table there are about 440,000 clones, about 90% of which are singletons. Comments on this clone: Different DNA sequences within this sample yield the same CDR3.

The rearrangement uses TRBV5-4 and TRBJ1-5, with TRBD1 identical over 7 bases. The TCR originated in a man aged 18 to 30 who had recovered from COVID-19. The sample taken for sequencing was PBMCs or T cells enriched from blood (not recorded which). CDR3 in amino acids: CASSLDRSNQPQHF. CDR3 coding DNA: TGTGCCAGCAGCCTGGACAGGAGCAATCAGCCCCAGCATTTT.